This T cell receptor (beta chain) was captured by sequencing in a study of identical twins. This clonotype has more than one count but fewer than ten. What it binds is not known. cDNA carried unique molecular identifiers, and a universal primer site was added by template switching. MiXCR, run by TCRdb on the 5' RACE reads, gives a single entry per CDR3 protein. The sample carries 150,000 or so distinct CDR3 sequences, under 4.5% recorded once. The study's findings and limits: A lower insertion count was a feature of abundant cord blood beta clonotypes, with no such feature in memory repertoires. Conclusions leaned on cross-sectional statistical analysis and did not track the same donors over time. Models came in too low on out-of-frame TCR alpha sharing in monozygotic twins.

The receptor was isolated from a man aged 18 to 30 in good health. The sequencing input was memory T cells sorted from blood.

CDR3 nucleotide sequence: TGCAGCGTTGAGGGACAGCACTCTAACACTGAAGCTTTCTTT. Residues: CSVEGQHSNTEAFF. The chain recombines TRBV29-1 with TRBJ1-1; 7 nucleotides line up with TRBD1. Germline CDR1 and CDR2: SQVTM and ANQGSEA. The V segment lost 3 bases and the J segment 2 bases; nucleotides outside the gene matches: 6. CDR3 length equals 14 residues.